This entry lists 13 T cell receptor beta chains sequenced from one sample in a study of blood T cell repertoires in COVID-19. Sequenced by immunoSEQ multiplex PCR; TCRdb stores in-frame clones only, minus some. Of roughly 30,000 clones listed, roughly 87% are singletons. The sample was peripheral blood. The origin of the receptors is a man aged 55 to 70 with COVID-19, enrolled during active disease.

The J gene is TRBJ2-5, the V gene TRBV10-3, with 8 nucleotides matching TRBD2. The length of the CDR3 is 15 residues. Germline trimming cut 3 bases from V and 4 bases from J; bases unmatched to any gene: 7. Germline V gene sequence: CDR1 ENHRY, CDR2 SYGVKD. CDR3 DNA: TGTGCCATCAGTGACAAAGCGGGAGTGGGAGAGACCCAGTACTTC. This codes for CAISDKAGVGETQYF.

This chain connects TRBV29-1 to TRBJ2-1; 9 bases match TRBD2. The junction had 13 bases not matched to a gene; V was cut back by 5 bases and J by 5 bases. The CDR3 sequence is 16 residues long. Germline values: CDR1 SQVTM, CDR2 ANQGSEA. CDR3 in amino acids: CSVMTHMRTSDNEQFF. The CDR3 DNA is TGCAGCGTTATGACTCATATGCGGACTAGCGACAATGAGCAGTTCTTC.

The chain recombines TRBV7-9 with TRBJ2-7, with 7 bases that match TRBD1. With V trimmed by 3 bases and J by 7 bases, 12 bases remained unmatched. Germline-derived CDR1 and CDR2 are SEHNR and FQNEAQ (reference sequence). The CDR3 sequence is 15 residues long. The CDR3 sequence is CASSLATGNPGEQYF. The CDR3 nucleotides are TGTGCCAGCAGCTTGGCGACAGGGAACCCTGGGGAGCAGTACTTC.

DNA of the CDR3: TGTGCCACCAGTGAGGTAGGACTAGCGGGAGACACCGGGGAGCTGTTTTTT. Its protein is CATSEVGLAGDTGELFF. The V and J genes are TRBV24-1 and TRBJ2-2; 13 bases align to TRBD2. The germline V gene has CDR1 KGHDR and CDR2 SFDVKD. The V and J ends lost 4 bases and 3 bases, in that order; junction bases with no gene match: 4. The CDR3 loop spans 17 amino acids.

This rearrangement joins TRBV9 to TRBJ1-5, with 7 bases aligning to TRBD1. The V gene end was trimmed by 4 bases and the J gene end by 0 bases; junction bases not matched to a gene: 4. The length of the CDR3 is 15 residues. Germline-derived CDR1 and CDR2 are SGDLS and YYNGEE. The CDR3 DNA reads as TGTGCCAGCAGCCCAGGGGGGCGTAGCAATCAGCCCCAGCATTTT. Its protein is CASSPGGRSNQPQHF.

CDR3 loop: CASSPRGGRTDTQYF. The CDR3 DNA follows: TGTGCCAGCAGCCCCCGGGGGGGCAGGACAGATACGCAGTATTTT. This rearrangement joins TRBV7-9 to TRBJ2-3; 8 positions match TRBD2. The germline V gene encodes CDR1 SEHNR and CDR2 FQNEAQ (reference sequence). The CDR3 spans 15 residues. V dropped 5 bases and J dropped 3; count of bases not matched to a gene: 7.

This rearrangement joins TRBV5-6 to TRBJ1-2; no clear D gene. CDR1 SGHDT and CDR2 YYEEEE come from the germline V gene. V lost 0 bases to trimming and J lost 5 bases, with 11 bases between them. The CDR3 consists of 14 residues. The CDR3, as DNA: TGTGCCAGCAGCTTGGACCCCGGGTGGTATGGCTACACCTTC. It codes for CASSLDPGWYGYTF.

This chain connects TRBV30 to TRBJ1-5; D is perhaps TRBD1 (5 bases). Trimming cost V 2 bases and J 8 bases, with 16 bases left between them. The CDR3 spans 14 residues. In germline, CDR1 is GTSNPN, CDR2 SVGIG (reference sequence). CDR3 nucleotide sequence: TGTGCCTGGAGTTCCCCCCCCGGAGGGGAGCCCCAGCATTTT. This encodes CAWSSPPGGEPQHF.

DNA of the CDR3: TGTGCCAGCAGCTTTGGGGGGATTAACAGGGGGAAGTACAATGAGCAGTTCTTC. Its protein is CASSFGGINRGKYNEQFF. The V call is TRBV7-9, the J call TRBJ2-1, with 8 bases fitting TRBD1. The CDR3 is 18 residues long. Germline values: CDR1 SEHNR, CDR2 FQNEAQ (reference sequence). The V segment lost 3 bases and the J segment 4 bases; nucleotides outside the gene matches: 14.

This clone has more than one count but fewer than ten. Mismatch with germline at one junction end may stem from a read error. CDR3 bases: TGTGCCAGCAGTCCCAGGGGGGACAAGGCCGATTTT. This codes for CASSPRGDKADF. V usage is TRBV6-5 and J usage is TRBJ1-5; 7 bases are shared with TRBD1. CDR3 length: 12 residues. The germline gives CDR1 MNHEY, CDR2 SVGAGI.

The table lists this clone with a few counts. The chain recombines TRBV5-6 with TRBJ2-7; TRBD1 matches at 10 bases. Germline-derived CDR1 and CDR2 are SGHDT and YYEEEE. V lost 4 bases, J lost 6 bases, and 7 bases stayed unmatched. The length of the CDR3 is 14 residues. The chain's CDR3 is CASSRVTGGSEQYF. In nucleotides, the CDR3 is TGTGCCAGCAGCAGGGTGACAGGGGGCAGCGAGCAGTACTTC.

The chain has TRBV11-2 and TRBJ1-3, with D possibly being TRBD1 (5 bases). V lost 5 bases and J 1 base, leaving 12 bases between the germline ends. CDR3 size: 15 residues. Germline CDR1 reads SGHAT; CDR2 reads FQNNGV. The CDR3 reads CASSRGSGSGNTIYF. In DNA, the CDR3 is TGTGCCAGCAGCCGAGGCTCAGGGTCTGGAAACACCATATATTTT.

The CDR3 protein is CSGARTGSTYEQYF. CDR3 nucleotide sequence: TGCAGCGGTGCCCGGACAGGGTCAACCTACGAGCAGTACTTC. This sequence joins TRBV29-1 and TRBJ2-7, with 8 positions matching TRBD1. This CDR3 contains 14 residues. Germline CDR1 SQVTM, CDR2 ANQGSEA. V lost 7 bases to trimming and J lost 2 bases; unmatched junction nucleotides: 10.